Shown below are 6 T cell receptor beta chains from a single sample sequenced in a study of control samples from healthy donors and cancer patients. The assay was immunoSEQ multiplex PCR, and TCRdb's table has in-frame clones only and misses some. The table has fewer than 90,000 clones, 94% seen once. The sequencing input was blood. These receptors were taken from a woman aged 40 to 55 in good health.

V and J are TRBV27 and TRBJ1-2; a possible D gene is TRBD1 (6 bases). This CDR3 contains 13 residues. Germline loops: CDR1 MNHEY, CDR2 SMNVEV (reference sequence). Trimming removed 5 bases at V and 2 bases at J, with 9 bases between. DNA of the CDR3: TGTGCCAGCAGTGTCGGACAGAACTATGGCTACACCTTC. Its protein is CASSVGQNYGYTF.

This rearrangement joins TRBV24-1 to TRBJ2-5; 7 bases are shared with TRBD1. Germline assignment: CDR1 KGHDR and CDR2 SFDVKD. V shed 3 bases, J shed 1 base, and the junction held 4 bases outside the gene matches. The CDR3 totals 15 residues. The CDR3 region has the DNA TGTGCCACCAGTGATAAAAGGGGGCCCCAAGAGACCCAGTACTTC. It yields the protein CATSDKRGPQETQYF.

This chain links TRBV6-5 with TRBJ2-5; the D gene is possibly TRBD2 (5 bases). Germline V gene lookup returns CDR1 MNHEY and CDR2 SVGAGI. Trimming removed 6 bases from V and 0 bases from J, with 8 bases in between. This CDR3 region has 13 residues. The CDR3 DNA is TGTGCCAGCAGAAGGGAGTACCAAGAGACCCAGTACTTC. It specifies CASRREYQETQYF.

The chain uses TRBV30 and TRBJ2-1; TRBD1 matches at 9 bases. Germline V lookup: CDR1 GTSNPN, CDR2 SVGIG (reference sequence). V dropped 0 bases and J dropped 7; count of bases not matched to a gene: 7. The CDR3 sequence is 15 residues long. As DNA, the CDR3 is TGTGCCTGGAGTGTACAGGGGGCGCTTTTTAATGAGCAGTTCTTC. Amino acid sequence: CAWSVQGALFNEQFF.

The chain uses TRBV21-1 and TRBJ1-6; the table's TRBD1 call for D was not verified on the DNA. TRBV21-1 is labeled a pseudogene. The CDR3 is 19 residues long. CDR3 region: CASSRRFLRGRFYNSPLHF. CDR3 DNA sequence: TGTGCCAGCAGCCGCCGTTTTTTAAGGGGGCGCTTCTATAATTCACCCCTCCACTTT.

CDR3 nucleotide sequence: TGTGCCAGCACCGAAAGGACAGGGACGCAGTATTTT. This codes for CASTERTGTQYF. The V call is TRBV7-9, the J call TRBJ2-3; 8 bases align to TRBD1. The trim removed 7 bases at V and 9 bases at J, leaving 6 bases unmatched. The CDR3 has 12 residues. Germline V gene data show CDR1 as SEHNR and CDR2 as FQNEAQ (reference sequence).